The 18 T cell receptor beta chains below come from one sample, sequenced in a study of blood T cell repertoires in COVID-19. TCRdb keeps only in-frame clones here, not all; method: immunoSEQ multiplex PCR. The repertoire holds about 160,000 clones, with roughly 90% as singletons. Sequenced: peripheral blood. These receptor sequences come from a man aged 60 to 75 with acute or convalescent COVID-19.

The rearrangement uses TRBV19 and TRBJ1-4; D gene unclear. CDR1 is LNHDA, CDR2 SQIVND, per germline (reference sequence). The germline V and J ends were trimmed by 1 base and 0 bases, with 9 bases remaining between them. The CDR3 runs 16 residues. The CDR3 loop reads CASSIASSATNEKLFF. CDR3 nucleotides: TGTGCCAGTAGTATAGCTTCCTCTGCAACTAATGAAAAACTGTTTTTT. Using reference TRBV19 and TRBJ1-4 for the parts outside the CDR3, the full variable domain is DGGITQSPKYLFRKEGQNVTLSCEQNLNHDAMYWYRQDPGQGLRLIYYSQIVNDFQKGDIAEGYSVSREKKESFPLTVTSAQKNPTAFYLCASSIASSATNEKLFFGSGTQLSVL.

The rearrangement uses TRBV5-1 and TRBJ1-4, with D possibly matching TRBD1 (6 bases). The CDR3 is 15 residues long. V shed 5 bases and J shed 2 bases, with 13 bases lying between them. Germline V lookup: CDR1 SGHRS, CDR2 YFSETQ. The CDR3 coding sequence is TGCGCCAGCAGGCTCGGGACAAATACTAATGAAAAACTGTTTTTT. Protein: CASRLGTNTNEKLFF.

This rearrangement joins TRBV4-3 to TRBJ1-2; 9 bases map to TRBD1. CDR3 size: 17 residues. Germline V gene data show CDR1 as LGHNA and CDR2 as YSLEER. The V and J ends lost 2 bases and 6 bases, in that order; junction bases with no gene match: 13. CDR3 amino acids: CASSQLQGATSYDGYTF. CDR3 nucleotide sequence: TGCGCCAGCAGCCAACTACAGGGGGCCACCTCCTACGATGGCTACACCTTC.

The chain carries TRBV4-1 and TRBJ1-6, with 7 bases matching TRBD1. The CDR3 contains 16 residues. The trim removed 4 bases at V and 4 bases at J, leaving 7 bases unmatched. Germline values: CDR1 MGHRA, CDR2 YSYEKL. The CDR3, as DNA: TGCGCCAGCAGCCCCCGACAGGGATTTTATAATTCACCCCTCCACTTT. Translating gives CASSPRQGFYNSPLHF.

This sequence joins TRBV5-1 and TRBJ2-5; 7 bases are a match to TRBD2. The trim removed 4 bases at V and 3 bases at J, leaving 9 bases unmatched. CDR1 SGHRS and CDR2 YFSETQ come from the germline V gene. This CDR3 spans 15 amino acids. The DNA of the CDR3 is TGCGCCAGCAGCATACAAGGACTAGTTGAAGAGACCCAGTACTTC. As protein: CASSIQGLVEETQYF.

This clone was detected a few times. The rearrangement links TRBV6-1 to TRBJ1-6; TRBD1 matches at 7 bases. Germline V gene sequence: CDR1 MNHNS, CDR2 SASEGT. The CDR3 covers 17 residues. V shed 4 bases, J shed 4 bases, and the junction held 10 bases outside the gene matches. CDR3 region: CASSGKQGLTYNSPLHF. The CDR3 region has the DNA TGTGCCAGCAGTGGGAAACAGGGGCTCACGTATAATTCACCCCTCCACTTT.

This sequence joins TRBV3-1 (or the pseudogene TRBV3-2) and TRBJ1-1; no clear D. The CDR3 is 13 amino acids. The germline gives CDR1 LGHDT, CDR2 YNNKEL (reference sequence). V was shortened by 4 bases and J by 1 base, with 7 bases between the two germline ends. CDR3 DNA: TGTGCCAGCAGCCGCCAGGAGAACACTGAAGCTTTCTTT. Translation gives CASSRQENTEAFF.

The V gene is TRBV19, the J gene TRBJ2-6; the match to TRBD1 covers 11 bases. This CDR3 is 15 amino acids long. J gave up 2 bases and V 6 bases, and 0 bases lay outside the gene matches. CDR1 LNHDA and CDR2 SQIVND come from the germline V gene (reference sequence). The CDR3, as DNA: TGTGCCAGTAGGGGACAGGGGGCTGGGGCCAACGTCCTGACTTTC. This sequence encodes CASRGQGAGANVLTF.

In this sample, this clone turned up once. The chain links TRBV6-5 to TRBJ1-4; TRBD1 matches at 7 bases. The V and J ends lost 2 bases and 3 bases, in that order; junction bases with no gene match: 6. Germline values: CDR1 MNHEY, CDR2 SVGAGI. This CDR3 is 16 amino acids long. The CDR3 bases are TGTGCCAGCAGTTACGATCCGACAGGGTCTAATGAAAAACTGTTTTTT. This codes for CASSYDPTGSNEKLFF.

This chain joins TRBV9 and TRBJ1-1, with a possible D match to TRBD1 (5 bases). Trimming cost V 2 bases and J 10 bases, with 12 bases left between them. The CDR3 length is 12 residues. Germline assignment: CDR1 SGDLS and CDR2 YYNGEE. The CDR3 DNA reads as TGTGCCAGCAGCGTCGCCCAGGGCGTAGCTTTCTTT. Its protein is CASSVAQGVAFF.

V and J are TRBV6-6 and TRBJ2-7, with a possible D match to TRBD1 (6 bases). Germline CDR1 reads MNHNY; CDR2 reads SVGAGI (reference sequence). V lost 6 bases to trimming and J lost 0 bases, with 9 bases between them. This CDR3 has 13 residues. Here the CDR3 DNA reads TGTGCCAGCAGCTCAGGGGCCTCCTACGAGCAGTACTTC. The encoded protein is CASSSGASYEQYF.

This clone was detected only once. CDR3 sequence: CASSPGQSSSYEQYF. The CDR3 bases are TGTGCCAGCAGCCCTGGACAGTCGAGCTCCTACGAGCAGTACTTC. The rearrangement joins TRBV9 to TRBJ2-7, with TRBD1 as a possible D gene (6 bases). Germline CDR1 reads SGDLS; CDR2 reads YYNGEE. This CDR3 comprises 15 residues. The ends were cut back, 4 bases at V and 0 bases at J, with 14 bases in the middle. Filled out from reference TRBV9 and TRBJ2-7, the complete variable domain reads DSGVTQTPKHLITATGQRVTLRCSPRSGDLSVYWYQQSLDQGLQFLIQYYNGEERAKGNILERFSAQQFPDLHSELNLSSLELGDSALYFCASSPGQSSSYEQYFGPGTRLTVT.

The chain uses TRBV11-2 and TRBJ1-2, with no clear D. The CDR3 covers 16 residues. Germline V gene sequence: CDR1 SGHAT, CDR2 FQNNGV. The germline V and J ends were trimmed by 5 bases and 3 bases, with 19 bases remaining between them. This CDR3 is CASSHPPQLAYYGYTF. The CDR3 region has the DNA TGTGCCAGCAGCCACCCACCCCAGTTAGCGTACTATGGCTACACCTTC. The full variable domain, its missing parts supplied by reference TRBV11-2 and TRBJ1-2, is EAGVAQSPRYKIIEKRQSVAFWCNPISGHATLYWYQQILGQGPKLLIQFQNNGVVDDSQLPKDRFSAERLKGVDSTLKIQPAKLEDSAVYLCASSHPPQLAYYGYTFGSGTRLTVV.

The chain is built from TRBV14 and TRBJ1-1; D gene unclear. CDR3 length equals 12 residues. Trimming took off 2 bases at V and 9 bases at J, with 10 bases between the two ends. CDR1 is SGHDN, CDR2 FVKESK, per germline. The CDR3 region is CASSQSRGKAFF. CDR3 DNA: TGTGCCAGCAGCCAAAGTCGGGGTAAAGCTTTCTTT. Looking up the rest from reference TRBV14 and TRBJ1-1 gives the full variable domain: EAGVTQFPSHSVIEKGQTVTLRCDPISGHDNLYWYRRVMGKEIKFLLHFVKESKQDESGMPNNRFLAERTGGTYSTLKVQPAELEDSGVYFCASSQSRGKAFFGQGTRLTVV.

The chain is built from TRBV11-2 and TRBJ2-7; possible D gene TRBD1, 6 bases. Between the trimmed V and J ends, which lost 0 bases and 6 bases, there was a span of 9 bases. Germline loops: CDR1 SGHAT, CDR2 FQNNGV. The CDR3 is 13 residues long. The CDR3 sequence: CASSLEQGSEQYF. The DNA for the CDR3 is TGTGCCAGCAGCTTAGAACAGGGCAGCGAGCAGTACTTC.

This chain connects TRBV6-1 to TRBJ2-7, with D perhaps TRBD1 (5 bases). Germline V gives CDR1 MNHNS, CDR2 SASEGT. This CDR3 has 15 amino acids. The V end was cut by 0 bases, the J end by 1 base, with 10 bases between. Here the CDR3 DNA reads TGTGCCAGCAGTGAAGCGCAGGGCGGATCCTACGAGCAGTACTTC. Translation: CASSEAQGGSYEQYF.

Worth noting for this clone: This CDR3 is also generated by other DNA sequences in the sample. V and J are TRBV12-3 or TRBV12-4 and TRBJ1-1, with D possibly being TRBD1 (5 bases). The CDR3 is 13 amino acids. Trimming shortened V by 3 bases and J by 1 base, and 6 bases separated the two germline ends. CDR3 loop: CASSLGGNTEAFF. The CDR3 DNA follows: TGTGCCAGCAGTTTGGGGGGGAACACTGAAGCTTTCTTT.

DNA for the CDR3: TGCGCCAGCAGCTTGATCGACAGTAATGAAAAACTGTTTTTT. Translated: CASSLIDSNEKLFF. The rearrangement joins TRBV5-1 to TRBJ1-4; TRBD1 might be the D (5 bases). V was cut by 1 base and J by 4 bases, with 8 bases left in between. Germline V gene sequence: CDR1 SGHRS, CDR2 YFSETQ. The CDR3 length is 14 residues.